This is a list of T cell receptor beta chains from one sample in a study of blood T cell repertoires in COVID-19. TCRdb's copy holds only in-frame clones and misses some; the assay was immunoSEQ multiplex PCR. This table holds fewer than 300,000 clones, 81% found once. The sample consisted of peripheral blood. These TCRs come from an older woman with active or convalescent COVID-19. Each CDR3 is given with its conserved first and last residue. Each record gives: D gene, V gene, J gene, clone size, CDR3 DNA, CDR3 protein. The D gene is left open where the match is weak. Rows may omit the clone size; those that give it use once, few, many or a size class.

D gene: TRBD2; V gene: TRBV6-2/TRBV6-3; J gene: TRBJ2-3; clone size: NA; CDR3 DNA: TGTGCCAGCAGCCCCTCGGGACTAGCGGGGGCCGGGAGGTTGTCAGATACGCAGTATTTT; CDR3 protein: CASSPSGLAGAGRLSDTQYF
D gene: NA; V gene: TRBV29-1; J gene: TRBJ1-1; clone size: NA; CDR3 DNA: TGCAGCGTTGCCCAGGGATGGGACACTGAAGCTTTCTTT; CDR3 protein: CSVAQGWDTEAFF
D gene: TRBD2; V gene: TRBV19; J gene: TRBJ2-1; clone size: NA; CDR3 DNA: TGTGCCAGTAGTATTTTACTAGCGGGGGGGCAGTTCTTC; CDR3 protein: CASSILLAGGQFF
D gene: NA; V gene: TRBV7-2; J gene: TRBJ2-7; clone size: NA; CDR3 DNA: TGTGCCAGCAGCCGCGTAAACTACGAGCAGTACTTC; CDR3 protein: CASSRVNYEQYF
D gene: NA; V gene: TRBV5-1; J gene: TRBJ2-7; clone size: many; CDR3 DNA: TGCGCCAGCAGCCTGCACTCCGCCTACGAGCAGTACTTC; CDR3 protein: CASSLHSAYEQYF
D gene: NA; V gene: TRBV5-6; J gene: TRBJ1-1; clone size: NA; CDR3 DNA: TGTGCCAGCAGCTTCGTGGGAGGGACGAACACTGAAGCTTTCTTT; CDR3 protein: CASSFVGGTNTEAFF
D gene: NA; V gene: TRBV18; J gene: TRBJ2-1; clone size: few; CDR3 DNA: TGTGCCAGCTCACCACGCGGCGCTGAGCAGTTCTTC; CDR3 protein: CASSPRGAEQFF
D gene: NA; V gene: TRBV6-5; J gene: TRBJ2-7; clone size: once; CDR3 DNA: TGTGCCAGCGCCAGAGGGGGGGGCCTCTCCTACGAGCAGTACTTC; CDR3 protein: CASARGGGLSYEQYF
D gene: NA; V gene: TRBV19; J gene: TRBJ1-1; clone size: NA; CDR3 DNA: TGTGCCAGTAGTGAAGGGGTCATGAACACTGAAGCTTTCTTT; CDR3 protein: CASSEGVMNTEAFF
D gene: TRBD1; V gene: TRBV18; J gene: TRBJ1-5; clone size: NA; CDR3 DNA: TGTGCCAGCTCAGGGTTAGGGGGACAGGGGTCCCATCAGCCCCAGCATTTT; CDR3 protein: CASSGLGGQGSHQPQHF
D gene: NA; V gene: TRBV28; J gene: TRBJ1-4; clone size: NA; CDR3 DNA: TGTGCCAGCAGCCTCGTGGGGGGGGCTGATGAAAAACTGTTTTTT; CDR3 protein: CASSLVGGADEKLFF
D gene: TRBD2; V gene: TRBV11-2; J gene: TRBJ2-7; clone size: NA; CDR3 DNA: TGTGCCAGCAGCTTAATGTTTTTAGCGGGGGCCTACGAGCAGTACTTC; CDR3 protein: CASSLMFLAGAYEQYF
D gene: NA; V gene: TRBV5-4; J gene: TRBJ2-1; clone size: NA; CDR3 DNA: TGTGCCAGCAGCATAGAGCTCTACAATGAGCAGTTCTTC; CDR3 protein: CASSIELYNEQFF
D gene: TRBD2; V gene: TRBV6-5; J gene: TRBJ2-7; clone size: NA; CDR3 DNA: TGTGCCAGCAGTCGGCTAGCGGACAATTCCTACGAGCAGTACTTC; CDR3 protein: CASSRLADNSYEQYF